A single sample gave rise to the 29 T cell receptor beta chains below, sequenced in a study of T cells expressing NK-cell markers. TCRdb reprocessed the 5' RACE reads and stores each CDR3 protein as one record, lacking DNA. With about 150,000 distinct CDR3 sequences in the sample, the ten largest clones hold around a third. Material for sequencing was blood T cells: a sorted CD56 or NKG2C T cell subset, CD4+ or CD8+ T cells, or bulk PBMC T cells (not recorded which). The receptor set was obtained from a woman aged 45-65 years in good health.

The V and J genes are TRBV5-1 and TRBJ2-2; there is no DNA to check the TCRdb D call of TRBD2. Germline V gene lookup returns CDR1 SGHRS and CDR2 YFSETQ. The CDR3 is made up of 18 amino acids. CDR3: CASGDKAGLAANTGELFF. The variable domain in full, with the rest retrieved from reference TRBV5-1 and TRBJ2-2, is KAGVTQTPRYLIKTRGQQVTLSCSPISGHRSVSWYQQTPGQGLQFLFEYFSETQRNKGNFPGRFSGRQFSNSRSEMNVSTLELGDSALYLCASGDKAGLAANTGELFFGEGSRLTVL.

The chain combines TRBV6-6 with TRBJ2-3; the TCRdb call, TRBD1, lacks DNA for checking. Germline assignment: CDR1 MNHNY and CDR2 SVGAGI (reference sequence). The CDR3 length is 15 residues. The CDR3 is CASSYPGSSTDTQYF.

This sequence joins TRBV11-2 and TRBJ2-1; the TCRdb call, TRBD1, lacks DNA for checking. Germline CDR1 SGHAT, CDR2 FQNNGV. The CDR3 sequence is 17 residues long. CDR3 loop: CASSLRGGTGPYNEQFF.

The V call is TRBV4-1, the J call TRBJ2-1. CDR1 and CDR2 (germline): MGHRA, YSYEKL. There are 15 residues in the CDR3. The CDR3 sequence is CASSQDVSGYNEQFF.

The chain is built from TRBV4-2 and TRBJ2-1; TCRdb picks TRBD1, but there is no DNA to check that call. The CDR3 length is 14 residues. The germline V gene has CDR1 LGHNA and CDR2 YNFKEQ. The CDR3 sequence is CASSQEANGAEQFF.

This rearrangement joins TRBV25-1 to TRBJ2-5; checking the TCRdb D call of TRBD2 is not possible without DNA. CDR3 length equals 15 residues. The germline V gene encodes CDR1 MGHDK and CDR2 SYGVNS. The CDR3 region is CASRASAGGGETQYF.

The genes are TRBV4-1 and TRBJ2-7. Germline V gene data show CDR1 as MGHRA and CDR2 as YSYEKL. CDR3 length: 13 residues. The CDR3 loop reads CASSQVLAAEQYF.

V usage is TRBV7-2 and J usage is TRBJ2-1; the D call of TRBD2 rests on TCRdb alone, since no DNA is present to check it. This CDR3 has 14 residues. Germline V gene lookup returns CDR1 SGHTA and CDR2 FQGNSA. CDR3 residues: CASSLDLPYNEQFF.

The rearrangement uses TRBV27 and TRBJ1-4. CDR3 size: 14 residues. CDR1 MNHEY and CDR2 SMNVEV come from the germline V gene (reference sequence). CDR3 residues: CASSLLVADEKLFF.

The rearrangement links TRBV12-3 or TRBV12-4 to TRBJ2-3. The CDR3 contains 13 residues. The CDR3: CASSFSSTDTQYF.

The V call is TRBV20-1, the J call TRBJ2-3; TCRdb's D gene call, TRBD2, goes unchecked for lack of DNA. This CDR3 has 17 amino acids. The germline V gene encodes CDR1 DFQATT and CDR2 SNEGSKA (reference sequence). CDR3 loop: CSARAHFDGLAGLTQYF.

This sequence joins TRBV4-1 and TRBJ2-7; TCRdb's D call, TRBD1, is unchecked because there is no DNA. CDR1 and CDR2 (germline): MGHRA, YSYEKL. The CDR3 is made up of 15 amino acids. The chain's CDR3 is CASSQGPDGTYEQYF.

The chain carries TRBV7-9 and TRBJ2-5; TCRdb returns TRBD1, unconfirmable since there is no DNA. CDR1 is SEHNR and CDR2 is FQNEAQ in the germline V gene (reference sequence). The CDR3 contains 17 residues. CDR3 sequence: CASSPRKGARFSETQYF. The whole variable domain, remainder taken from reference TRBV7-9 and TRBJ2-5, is DTGVSQNPRHKITKRGQNVTFRCDPISEHNRLYWYRQTLGQGPEFLTYFQNEAQLEKSRLLSDRFSAERPKGSFSTLEIQRTEQGDSAMYLCASSPRKGARFSETQYFGPGTRLLVL.

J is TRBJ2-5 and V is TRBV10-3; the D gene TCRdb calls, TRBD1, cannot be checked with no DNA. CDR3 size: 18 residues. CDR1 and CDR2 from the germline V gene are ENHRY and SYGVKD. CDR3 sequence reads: CAISDPHRQGGRQETQYF.

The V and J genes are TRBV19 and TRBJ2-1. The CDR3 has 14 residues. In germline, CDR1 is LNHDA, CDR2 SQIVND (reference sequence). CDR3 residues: CASAMVGSYNEQFF.

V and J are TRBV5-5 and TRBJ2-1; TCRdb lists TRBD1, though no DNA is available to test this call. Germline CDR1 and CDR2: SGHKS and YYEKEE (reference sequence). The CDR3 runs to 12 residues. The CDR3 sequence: CASSGGGVEQFF.

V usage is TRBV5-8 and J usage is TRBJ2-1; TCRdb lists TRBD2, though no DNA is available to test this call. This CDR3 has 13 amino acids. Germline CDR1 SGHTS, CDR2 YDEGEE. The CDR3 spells CASSFTRANEQFF.

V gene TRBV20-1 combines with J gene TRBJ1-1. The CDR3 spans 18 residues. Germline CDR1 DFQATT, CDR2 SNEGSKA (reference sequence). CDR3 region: CSARGFSRAGEGDTEAFF.

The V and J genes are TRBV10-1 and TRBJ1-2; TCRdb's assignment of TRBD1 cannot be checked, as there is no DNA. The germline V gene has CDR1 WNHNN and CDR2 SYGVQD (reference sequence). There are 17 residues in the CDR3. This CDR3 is CAGRTGTKRISRYGYTF.

CDR3 sequence: CASSEPSGANVLTF. The chain is built from TRBV2 and TRBJ2-6. CDR3 length: 14 residues. Per germline, CDR1 SNHLY and CDR2 FYNNEI.

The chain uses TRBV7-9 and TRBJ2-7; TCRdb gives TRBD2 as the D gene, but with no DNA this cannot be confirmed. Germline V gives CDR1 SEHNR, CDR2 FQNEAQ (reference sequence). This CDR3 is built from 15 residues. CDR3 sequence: CASSASAGPPVEQYF.

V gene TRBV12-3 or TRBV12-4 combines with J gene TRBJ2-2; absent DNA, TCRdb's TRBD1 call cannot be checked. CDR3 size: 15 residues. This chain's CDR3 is CASSLYRANTGELFF.

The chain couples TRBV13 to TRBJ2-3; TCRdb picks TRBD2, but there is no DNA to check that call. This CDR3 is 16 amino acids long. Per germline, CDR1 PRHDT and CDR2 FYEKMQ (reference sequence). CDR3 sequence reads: CASSFRREFSADTQYF.

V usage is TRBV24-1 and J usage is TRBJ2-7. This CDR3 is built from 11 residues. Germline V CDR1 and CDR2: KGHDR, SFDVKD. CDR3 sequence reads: CATSENYEQYF.

This chain's CDR3 is CASSYGDEQYF. V is TRBV6-6 and J is TRBJ2-7. CDR3 length: 11 residues. The germline V gene has CDR1 MNHNY and CDR2 SVGAGI (reference sequence).

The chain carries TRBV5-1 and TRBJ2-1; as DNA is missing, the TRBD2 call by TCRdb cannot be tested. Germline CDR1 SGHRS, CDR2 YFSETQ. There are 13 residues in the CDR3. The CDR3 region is CASSPSSAREQFF.

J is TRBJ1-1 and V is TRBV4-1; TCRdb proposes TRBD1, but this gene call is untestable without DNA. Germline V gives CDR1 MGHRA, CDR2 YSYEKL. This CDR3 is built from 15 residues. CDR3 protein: CASSQDMGGNTEAFF.

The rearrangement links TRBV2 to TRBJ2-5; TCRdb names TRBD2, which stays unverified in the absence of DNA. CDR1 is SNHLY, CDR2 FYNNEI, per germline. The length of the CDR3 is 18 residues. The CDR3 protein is CASRDPGTSGSWEETQYF. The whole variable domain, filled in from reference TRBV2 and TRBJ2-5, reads EPEVTQTPSHQVTQMGQEVILRCVPISNHLYFYWYRQILGQKVEFLVSFYNNEISEKSEIFDDQFSVERPDGSNFTLKIRSTKLEDSAMYFCASRDPGTSGSWEETQYFGPGTRLLVL.

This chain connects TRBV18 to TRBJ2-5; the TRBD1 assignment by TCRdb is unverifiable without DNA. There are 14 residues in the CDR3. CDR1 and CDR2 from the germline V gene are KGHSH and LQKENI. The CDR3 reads CASSPGQYQETQYF.